This T cell receptor (beta chain) was sequenced during a study of cytomegalovirus exposure and HLA in healthy donors. General study results and limits: Excluded were some V segments that proved indistinguishable, including TRBV6-2 and TRBV6-3. In a later analysis, TCR beta V- and J-gene trimming was associated with a missense DCLRE1C variant.

The PCR used 60 Vbeta and 13 Jbeta primers. Libraries were prepared by immunoSEQ multiplex PCR; TCRdb keeps only in-frame clonotypes and omits some of them. Found here are tens of thousands of clones, 80% to 90% of them singletons; the top ten hold around 3.2%. The CDR3 extends over 16 amino acids. V gave up 1 base and J gave up 1 base, with 14 bases separating them. Germline-derived CDR1 and CDR2 are SGHKS and YYEKEE (reference sequence). Worth noting for this clone: Antigen unknown.

This TCR was recovered from a woman aged 30 to 39 in good health and CMV-seronegative. This chain connects TRBV5-5 to TRBJ1-1, with D tentatively TRBD1 (6 bases). Sequences were obtained from PBMCs. CDR3 loop: CASSLRSGQPNTEAFF. In nucleotides, the CDR3 is TGTGCCAGCAGCTTGAGGTCAGGACAGCCGAACACTGAAGCTTTCTTT.